The source of this TCR beta chain is a study of regulatory T cells in long-lasting Graves disease. The time point: newly diagnosed GD, antithyroid drugs for less than 3 months. The TCR library was prepared using RNA isolated from PBMCs. Whole-study findings and limits: Persistent disease was characterized by preferential usage of TRBV28, TRBJ1-2 and TRBJ2-5.

Building the TCR beta libraries relied on iRepertoire HTBI primers, and CDR3 regions underwent Arm-PCR. TCRdb re-called the multiplex PCR reads with MiXCR, one entry per CDR3 protein. The data show about 560,000 distinct CDR3 sequences, 15% to 20% seen once. About this clonotype: Antigen specificity is unknown.

The CDR3 is 16 residues long. After removal of 5 bases from V and 6 bases from J, the junction contained 13 bases not matched to a gene. The germline gives CDR1 SEHNR, CDR2 FQNEAQ (reference sequence). This sample also belongs to another study, concerning T cells in Graves' hyperthyroidism and ophthalmopathy. That source adds: Most clonotypes expanded in thyroid above 0.001 were likewise present in blood.

This chain joins TRBV7-9 and TRBJ2-3, with 8 bases fitting TRBD2. This receptor was identified in a man aged 18 to 30 with Graves disease. The specimen was peripheral blood mononuclear cells (PBMCs), collected at new diagnosis, from a patient treated with antithyroid drugs. CDR3 bases: TGTGCCAGCAGCCGACAAAGCGGGAGCCCGCCCGATACGCAGTATTTT. Protein sequence: CASSRQSGSPPDTQYF.